Each of the 22 T cell receptor beta chains below was sequenced from the same sample in a study of blood T cell repertoires in COVID-19. The assay was immunoSEQ multiplex PCR, and TCRdb's table has in-frame clones only and misses some. The sample holds under 15,000 clones; roughly 73% are singletons and the top ten take around 30%. Sequences were obtained from peripheral blood. All receptors come from a human donor in a cohort sampled during active COVID-19.

The V gene is TRBV6-1, the J gene TRBJ2-7; no definite D call. The CDR3 is 11 residues long. V was shortened by 3 bases and J by 4 bases, with 4 bases between the two germline ends. In germline, CDR1 is MNHNS, CDR2 SASEGT. The CDR3 DNA is TGTGCCAGCAGTGAGAGATACGAGCAGTACTTC. This encodes CASSERYEQYF.

This clone was seen just once. The CDR3 sequence: CATSELQGSRNTIYF. The CDR3 coding sequence is TGTGCCACCAGTGAACTCCAGGGGAGTCGAAACACCATATATTTT. The rearrangement joins TRBV24-1 to TRBJ1-3, with TRBD1 as a possible D gene (6 bases). Trimming removed 4 bases at V and 5 bases at J, with 14 bases between. The CDR3 sequence is 15 residues long. Germline CDR1 and CDR2: KGHDR and SFDVKD.

This chain's CDR3 is CASSARTSGGAYNEQFF. The CDR3 coding sequence is TGTGCCAGCAGCGCGAGGACTAGCGGGGGGGCCTACAATGAGCAGTTCTTC. The rearrangement uses TRBV7-8 and TRBJ2-1; 15 positions agree with TRBD2. The CDR3 loop spans 17 amino acids. J was trimmed by 2 bases and V by 5 bases; bases with no gene match: 4. Germline CDR1 is SGHVS and CDR2 is FQNEAQ.

This clone was seen more than once but under ten times. This sequence joins TRBV7-6 and TRBJ2-2; D may be TRBD1 (7 bases). The germline CDR1 and CDR2 sequences are SGHVS and FNYEAQ. This CDR3 contains 15 residues. Trimming took 5 bases from V and 5 from J, leaving 15 bases between them. CDR3 nucleotides: TGTGCCAGCAGCACCTACAGGGGAGGAACCGGGGAGCTGTTTTTT. Its translation: CASSTYRGGTGELFF. The full variable domain, completed using reference TRBV7-6 and TRBJ2-2, is GAGVSQSPRYKVTKRGQDVALRCDPISGHVSLYWYRQALGQGPEFLTYFNYEAQQDKSGLPNDRFSAERPEGSISTLTIQRTEQRDSAMYRCASSTYRGGTGELFFGEGSRLTVL.

This clone was detected once. The chain joins TRBV3-1 (or the pseudogene TRBV3-2) to TRBJ1-4, with D perhaps TRBD1 (6 bases). The CDR3 is 16 amino acids. V was pared by 4 bases and J by 4 bases, with 16 bases between. Germline CDR1 LGHDT, CDR2 YNNKEL (reference sequence). The CDR3 region is CASSLRLGALNEKLFF. For the CDR3, the DNA is TGTGCCAGCAGCCTAAGATTGGGGGCTCTTAATGAAAAACTGTTTTTT.

The gene calls are TRBV18 and TRBJ1-3; the match to TRBD1 covers 7 bases. Looked up from germline, CDR1 is KGHSH and CDR2 is LQKENI. The CDR3 length is 15 residues. V dropped 8 bases and J dropped 4; count of bases not matched to a gene: 11. Here the CDR3 reads CASATGGGAGNTIYF. DNA of the CDR3: TGTGCCAGCGCCACCGGAGGGGGCGCCGGAAACACCATATATTTT.

This clone was counted only a few times. This rearrangement joins TRBV5-6 to TRBJ2-5, with 7 bases lining up with TRBD2. The CDR3 is 15 residues long. The V gene's germline CDR1 is SGHDT and CDR2 YYEEEE. The V gene end was trimmed by 4 bases and the J gene end by 5 bases; junction bases not matched to a gene: 11. Here the CDR3 reads CASSLPARGVETQYF. In DNA form, the CDR3 reads TGTGCCAGCAGCCTGCCCGCCCGGGGGGTGGAGACCCAGTACTTC. The full variable domain, its missing parts supplied by reference TRBV5-6 and TRBJ2-5, is DAGVTQSPTHLIKTRGQQVTLRCSPKSGHDTVSWYQQALGQGPQFIFQYYEEEERQRGNFPDRFSGHQFPNYSSELNVNALLLGDSALYLCASSLPARGVETQYFGPGTRLLVL.

By sample share, this clone is medium-sized. V gene TRBV30 combines with J gene TRBJ1-5, with D hard to call. Trimming cost V 2 bases and J 2 bases, with 13 bases left between them. Per the germline V gene, CDR1 is GTSNPN and CDR2 is SVGIG (reference sequence). The CDR3 covers 15 residues. Here the CDR3 DNA reads TGTGCCTGGAGTCATGGCCTGATGGGCAATCAGCCCCAGCATTTT. Its protein is CAWSHGLMGNQPQHF.

The CDR3 bases are TGTGCCAGCAGCTCCCATGACCCCGAGGGTGAGCAGTACTTC. This translates into CASSSHDPEGEQYF. The gene calls are TRBV11-2 and TRBJ2-7; a possible D gene is TRBD2 (5 bases). Germline V gene data show CDR1 as SGHAT and CDR2 as FQNNGV. V was pared by 4 bases and J by 7 bases, with 17 bases between. The CDR3 has 14 residues.

In its sample, this clone is medium-sized (0.01 to 0.1%). This chain connects TRBV10-3 to TRBJ2-2, with 7 bases identical to TRBD1. Germline lookup yields CDR1 ENHRY and CDR2 SYGVKD. The CDR3 length is 16 residues. V lost 6 bases and J lost 1; bases outside the gene matches: 8. CDR3 DNA sequence: TGTGCCATCAGACCCCAGGGACAGATGAACACCGGGGAGCTGTTTTTT. Protein: CAIRPQGQMNTGELFF.

The chain employs TRBV15 and TRBJ2-7; unclear D gene. Per germline, CDR1 LNHNV and CDR2 YYDKDF (reference sequence). Deletions cut 2 bases from V and 0 bases from J, with 5 bases between. CDR3 length: 13 amino acids. CDR3 sequence (DNA): TGTGCCACCAGCAGACCCTACTCCTACGAGCAGTACTTC. Translating gives CATSRPYSYEQYF.

The V and J genes are TRBV6-6 and TRBJ1-4; a possible D gene is TRBD1 (6 bases). Per germline, CDR1 MNHNY and CDR2 SVGAGI (reference sequence). The ends were cut back, 4 bases at V and 0 bases at J, with 12 bases in the middle. The CDR3 is made up of 16 amino acids. As DNA, the CDR3 is TGTGCCAGCAGTTTCTCCAGGACAGCAACTAATGAAAAACTGTTTTTT. This translates into CASSFSRTATNEKLFF.

The CDR3 nucleotides are TGTGCCAGCAGTTTACGTATGGGAGCGGAGACCCAGTACTTC. Translating gives CASSLRMGAETQYF. This chain links TRBV28 with TRBJ2-5; D is perhaps TRBD2 (5 bases). From germline, CDR1 is MDHEN and CDR2 SYDVKM. Trimming stripped 2 bases from V and 5 bases from J, with 12 bases between. This CDR3 spans 14 amino acids. The full variable domain, rest sourced from reference TRBV28 and TRBJ2-5, is DVKVTQSSRYLVKRTGEKVFLECVQDMDHENMFWYRQDPGLGLRLIYFSYDVKMKEKGDIPEGYSVSREKKERFSLILESASTNQTSMYLCASSLRMGAETQYFGPGTRLLVL.

As regards this clone: Distinct nucleotide sequences in the sample also encode this CDR3. The rearrangement joins TRBV5-1 to TRBJ2-3, with TRBD1 identical over 8 bases. The CDR3 is 15 amino acids. Germline loops: CDR1 SGHRS, CDR2 YFSETQ. V lost 8 bases to trimming and J lost 0 bases; unmatched junction nucleotides: 8. CDR3 DNA sequence: TGCGCCAGTACTACAAGACAGGGGAGCACAGATACGCAGTATTTT. Protein product: CASTTRQGSTDTQYF.

The chain has TRBV5-6 and TRBJ1-5, with no clear D. The CDR3 contains 15 residues. Germline-derived CDR1 and CDR2 are SGHDT and YYEEEE. Trimming cost V 0 bases and J 4 bases, with 11 bases left between them. CDR3 in amino acids: CASSLALGGNQPQHF. The CDR3 nucleotides read TGTGCCAGCAGCTTGGCCCTCGGCGGGAATCAGCCCCAGCATTTT. Filled out from reference TRBV5-6 and TRBJ1-5, the complete variable domain reads DAGVTQSPTHLIKTRGQQVTLRCSPKSGHDTVSWYQQALGQGPQFIFQYYEEEERQRGNFPDRFSGHQFPNYSSELNVNALLLGDSALYLCASSLALGGNQPQHFGDGTRLSIL.

The rearrangement uses TRBV7-9 and TRBJ2-5, with 7 nucleotides matching TRBD2. The CDR3 length is 15 residues. V lost 4 bases to trimming and J lost 2 bases; unmatched junction nucleotides: 7. Germline CDR1 reads SEHNR; CDR2 reads FQNEAQ (reference sequence). In nucleotides, the CDR3 is TGTGCCAGCAGCTCACGTAGCGGGCCACAAGAGACCCAGTACTTC. Translation: CASSSRSGPQETQYF.

This clone was found a few times. J is TRBJ2-7 and V is TRBV7-2; D not resolved. Trimming removed 1 base from V and 0 bases from J, with 7 bases in between. The length of the CDR3 is 14 residues. CDR1 is SGHTA and CDR2 is FQGNSA in the germline V gene. The CDR3 sequence is CASSLEFSSYEQYF. The CDR3 bases are TGTGCCAGCAGCTTAGAATTTAGCTCCTACGAGCAGTACTTC. Full variable domain (remainder filled in from reference TRBV7-2 and TRBJ2-7): GAGVSQSPSNKVTEKGKDVELRCDPISGHTALYWYRQSLGQGLEFLIYFQGNSAPDKSGLPSDRFSAERTGGSVSTLTIQRTQQEDSAVYLCASSLEFSSYEQYFGPGTRLTVT.

The rearrangement uses TRBV30 and TRBJ2-2, with a weak D call TRBD1 (6 bases). CDR3 length: 12 amino acids. CDR1 is GTSNPN, CDR2 SVGIG, per germline (reference sequence). Trimming removed 1 base from V and 6 bases from J, with 6 bases in between. CDR3 nucleotide sequence: TGTGCCTGGAGTGCAGGGGCCGGGGAGCTGTTTTTT. As protein: CAWSAGAGELFF. Full variable domain (remainder filled in from reference TRBV30 and TRBJ2-2): SQTIHQWPATLVQPVGSPLSLECTVEGTSNPNLYWYRQAAGRGLQLLFYSVGIGQISSEVPQNLSASRPQDRQFILSSKKLLLSDSGFYLCAWSAGAGELFFGEGSRLTVL.

This chain links TRBV27 with TRBJ1-3; D ambiguous. Germline V gives CDR1 MNHEY, CDR2 SMNVEV (reference sequence). V dropped 5 bases and J dropped 0 bases, with 11 bases sitting between them. This CDR3 spans 15 amino acids. The CDR3 loop is CASSPAGGSGNTIYF. CDR3 in DNA: TGTGCCAGCAGTCCAGCGGGTGGCTCTGGAAACACCATATATTTT.

This rearrangement joins TRBV7-2 to TRBJ1-2; D is unclear. Trimming removed 4 bases at V and 6 bases at J, with 9 bases between. Germline V lookup: CDR1 SGHTA, CDR2 FQGNSA. This CDR3 is built from 12 residues. Here the CDR3 DNA reads TGTGCCAGCAGCTCCCGTCGGGATGGCTACACCTTC. Amino acids: CASSSRRDGYTF.

The V gene is TRBV19, the J gene TRBJ2-5; a possible D gene is TRBD1 (5 bases). V was trimmed by 3 bases and J by 1 base, leaving 9 bases between them. CDR1 is LNHDA, CDR2 SQIVND, per germline (reference sequence). The CDR3 extends over 14 amino acids. CDR3 sequence reads: CASSIGHFQETQYF. CDR3 DNA sequence: TGTGCCAGTAGTATCGGACACTTCCAAGAGACCCAGTACTTC.

This clone appeared once. The chain employs TRBV4-2 and TRBJ2-7; 7 nucleotides match TRBD2. The germline V gene encodes CDR1 LGHNA and CDR2 YNFKEQ. Trimming at V came to 4 bases and at J to 7 bases, leaving 7 bases not matched to a gene. The CDR3 runs 13 residues. Written as DNA, the CDR3 is TGTGCCAGCAGCCCAGGACTAGTGTTTGAGCAGTACTTC. This gives the protein CASSPGLVFEQYF.